The rows below give T cell receptor beta chains drawn from one sample of a study of blood T cell repertoires in COVID-19. Produced via immunoSEQ multiplex PCR; TCRdb's table is partial and in-frame only. This sample has more than 250,000 clones, with approximately 88% found just once. Sequencing used peripheral blood. These receptors were collected from a human donor in a cohort sampled during active COVID-19. The CDR3 runs from the conserved cysteine through the conserved F or W. A D gene is named only where the DNA matches it firmly. Rows give clone size only sometimes, using once, few, many, or a class for an expanded clone.

D	V	J	size	DNA	CDR3
TRBD1	TRBV3-1/TRBV3-2	TRBJ1-5	-	TGTGCCAGCAGCCTCCGACAGGGAGGCAATCAGCCCCAGCATTTT	CASSLRQGGNQPQHF
-	TRBV28	TRBJ1-4	few	TGTGCCAGCAGTTTTAGTGAAAAACTGTTTTTT	CASSFSEKLFF
TRBD1	TRBV19	TRBJ1-6	-	TGTGCCAGTACTTGGACAGGGGGCGGTCTAAGGCGTAATTCACCCCTCCACTTT	CASTWTGGGLRRNSPLHF
TRBD1	TRBV7-9	TRBJ2-5	-	TGTGCCAGCAGCGGGGGGGACAGGGTAGGAGAGACCCAGTACTTC	CASSGGDRVGETQYF
-	TRBV19	TRBJ1-2	-	TGTGCCAGTAGTGCCGGACAGAACTATGGCTACACCTTC	CASSAGQNYGYTF
-	TRBV2	TRBJ2-7	-	TGTGCCAGCAGTTCCCGGACTGACTCCTACGAGCAGTACTTC	CASSSRTDSYEQYF
-	TRBV7-2	TRBJ1-1	-	TGTGCCAGCAGCTTACCCGGGGTTATTGCTGAAGCTTTCTTT	CASSLPGVIAEAFF
-	TRBV7-9	TRBJ2-7	-	TGTGCCAGCAGCTTAGACGGCGACTCGTCCTACGAGCAGTACTTC	CASSLDGDSSYEQYF
TRBD2	TRBV19	TRBJ2-1	-	TGTGCCAGTAGTAAGGTCCTAGCGGGAGTAAACAATGAGCAGTTCTTC	CASSKVLAGVNNEQFF
TRBD2	TRBV24-1	TRBJ2-3	-	TGTGCCACCAGTAGGGAGGGAGATACGCAGTATTTT	CATSREGDTQYF
TRBD1	TRBV4-1	TRBJ2-5	-	TGCGCCAGCAGCCAAGGCCAGGGGGTCCAAGAGACCCAGTACTTC	CASSQGQGVQETQYF
TRBD2	TRBV7-9	TRBJ2-1	-	TGTGCCAGCAGCCCACTAGCGGGAGCTTTGTACAATGAGCAGTTCTTC	CASSPLAGALYNEQFF
TRBD2	TRBV15	TRBJ2-7	-	TGTGCCACCAGCAGACCTACTAGCGGGGGACCCTACGAGCAGTACTTC	CATSRPTSGGPYEQYF
-	TRBV7-2	TRBJ2-7	-	TGTGCCAGCAGCCTGGACAGTTCCTACGAGCAGTACTTC	CASSLDSSYEQYF
TRBD1	TRBV4-3	TRBJ2-5	-	TGCGCCAGCAGCCAAGGGACAGGGAGTGAAGAGACCCAGTACTTC	CASSQGTGSEETQYF
TRBD1	TRBV5-4	TRBJ1-1	-	TGTGCCAGCAGCTTGTCAACTAATCCGGGACAGTTGAACACTGAAGCTTTCTTT	CASSLSTNPGQLNTEAFF
TRBD1	TRBV7-8	TRBJ1-2	medium-sized	TGTGCCAGCAGCGTATCGGGACAGGGGCATAAGACCTTC	CASSVSGQGHKTF
-	TRBV29-1	TRBJ1-1	-	TGCAGCGTGGACACTTTGAACACTGAAGCTTTCTTT	CSVDTLNTEAFF
-	TRBV6-6	TRBJ1-1	-	TGTGCCAGCAGTGCGACGGGGGGGGGCACTGAAGCTTTCTTT	CASSATGGGTEAFF
TRBD1	TRBV2	TRBJ1-2	-	TGTGCCAGCAGTAGGGACAGGGAGGATGGCTACACCTTC	CASSRDREDGYTF
-	TRBV27	TRBJ2-7	-	TGTGCCAGCAGTTTATCGGGGGGGCGAATTGGCGACGAGCAGTACTTC	CASSLSGGRIGDEQYF
TRBD1	TRBV11-3	TRBJ2-7	-	TGTGCCAGCAGCTCCAGCCCGGGACAGGGACTGGGCGAGCAGTACTTC	CASSSSPGQGLGEQYF
-	TRBV28	TRBJ1-1	-	TGTGCCAGCAGTTTAGGTGGGGCGCTGAACACTGAAGCTTTCTTT	CASSLGGALNTEAFF
TRBD1	TRBV27	TRBJ2-7	-	TGTGCCAGCAGTTTATATTATTCCGGGACAGGGGATCAGGGGGCCTACGAGCAGTACTTC	CASSLYYSGTGDQGAYEQYF
TRBD2	TRBV28	TRBJ2-7	-	TGTGCCAGCAGCCCAGGGGGGACTAGCTTCCACGAGCAGTACTTC	CASSPGGTSFHEQYF
-	TRBV6-2/TRBV6-3	TRBJ1-5	-	TGTGCCAGCAACCCCCTCGGGAGTGACAATCAGCCCCAGCATTTT	CASNPLGSDNQPQHF
TRBD2	TRBV4-3	TRBJ2-7	-	TGCGCCAGCAGCCAAGTCTTTGAGCGGGGAACCTACGAGCAGTACTTC	CASSQVFERGTYEQYF
-	TRBV5-6	TRBJ2-7	once	TGTGCCAGCAGCCACAGGGTAATGTACGAGCAGTACTTC	CASSHRVMYEQYF
-	TRBV10-1	TRBJ1-1	few	TGCGCCAGCAGTTTTCAGGGCGGTCGGGCTTTCTTT	CASSFQGGRAFF
TRBD1	TRBV6-2/TRBV6-3	TRBJ1-1	-	TGTGCCAGCAGTCCCCTGGGACAGTGGAACACTGAAGCTTTCTTT	CASSPLGQWNTEAFF
TRBD1	TRBV28	TRBJ1-1	-	TGTGCCAGCAGCCCGGACAGGGAGAACACTGAAGCTTTCTTT	CASSPDRENTEAFF
-	TRBV5-4	TRBJ2-3	-	TGTGCCAGCAGCTCCACCCCGGTCACAGATACGCAGTATTTT	CASSSTPVTDTQYF
TRBD1	TRBV5-6	TRBJ2-5	-	TGTGCCAGCAGCCGACAGGGCCAAGAGACCCAGTACTTC	CASSRQGQETQYF
TRBD2	TRBV18	TRBJ2-2	-	TGTGCCAGCTCACCCAACAATCCGGGAGGGCCCTCGCTAGGGGACACCGGGGAGCTGTTTTTT	CASSPNNPGGPSLGDTGELFF
TRBD2	TRBV2	TRBJ2-1	-	TGTGCCAGCAGTGCCCTAAGCGGGGGGGTCTACAATGAGCAGTTCTTC	CASSALSGGVYNEQFF
-	TRBV14	TRBJ2-3	-	TGTGCCAGCAGCCAAGTCTCAGGTACTGCTACGCAGTATTTT	CASSQVSGTATQYF
-	TRBV11-2	TRBJ2-1	-	TGTGCCAGCAGCTTAGAGGGCAGGGGATCCAATGAGCAGTTCTTC	CASSLEGRGSNEQFF
-	TRBV6-5	TRBJ2-4	-	TGTGCCAGCAGTTCCTCCAGGGGAACCAAAAACATTCAGTACTTC	CASSSSRGTKNIQYF
-	TRBV7-9	TRBJ2-3	-	TGTGCCAGCAGCCCCCAGCGAGGGGGAAGCACAGATACGCAGTATTTT	CASSPQRGGSTDTQYF
TRBD1	TRBV5-3	TRBJ1-4	-	TGTGCCAGAAGCGCACAGGGGTTGGCTAATGAAAAACTGTTTTTT	CARSAQGLANEKLFF
-	TRBV12-3/TRBV12-4	TRBJ1-2	-	TGTGCCAGCAGTCCCTTCGGGATTTATGGCTACACCTTC	CASSPFGIYGYTF
TRBD1	TRBV29-1	TRBJ1-2	-	TGCAGCGTTGATCAGGGGGACTATGGCTACACCTTC	CSVDQGDYGYTF
-	TRBV7-7	TRBJ2-1	-	TGTGCTAGCAGCCTGGGACTGTACAATGAGCAGTTCTTC	CASSLGLYNEQFF
-	TRBV11-2	TRBJ1-2	-	TGTGCCAGCAGCTTCGGGGGGACTAACTATGGCTACACCTTC	CASSFGGTNYGYTF
-	TRBV5-4	TRBJ1-4	-	TGTGCCAGCAGCTACCTTGGCAGGGGAAATGAAAAACTGTTTTTT	CASSYLGRGNEKLFF
TRBD1	TRBV7-3	TRBJ1-3	-	TGTGCCAGCAGCCCCGGGACAGGGGGCCGAGCTGGAAACACCATATATTTT	CASSPGTGGRAGNTIYF
TRBD2	TRBV3-1/TRBV3-2	TRBJ2-7	-	TGTGCCAGCAGCCTCGTAAGCGCGGGGGGGCCTTGGGAGCAGTACTTC	CASSLVSAGGPWEQYF
-	TRBV7-9	TRBJ2-7	-	TGTGCCAGCAGCTCCACGACAGGCCGCTCCTACGAGCAGTACTTC	CASSSTTGRSYEQYF
-	TRBV28	TRBJ2-7	-	TGTGCCAGCAGAGAAACTTCCTCCCACGAGCAGTACTTC	CASRETSSHEQYF
TRBD1	TRBV7-9	TRBJ1-2	-	TGTGCCAGCAGCTCCAATGGACAGGGGGGTAACTATGGCTACACCTTC	CASSSNGQGGNYGYTF
-	TRBV2	TRBJ2-2	-	TGTGCCAGCAGCAGGACCGGGGAGCTGTTTTTT	CASSRTGELFF
-	TRBV4-1	TRBJ2-7	-	TGCGCCAGCAGCCACACAACCTCATTAGGACAGCCCTACGAGCAGTACTTC	CASSHTTSLGQPYEQYF
-	TRBV7-2	TRBJ1-4	-	TGTGCCAGCAGCTTAGTCGCTCAGGCTAATGAAAAACTGTTTTTT	CASSLVAQANEKLFF
TRBD1	TRBV3-1/TRBV3-2	TRBJ1-6	-	TGTGCCAGCAGCCAGATGCAGGACAGGGGATATTCACCCCTCCACTTT	CASSQMQDRGYSPLHF
-	TRBV30	TRBJ2-7	-	TGTGCCTGGAGCGCGACAAACTACGAGCAGTACTTC	CAWSATNYEQYF